A single sample is the source of the 30 T cell receptor beta chains below, sequenced in a study of blood T cell repertoires in COVID-19. TCRdb keeps only in-frame clones here, not all; method: immunoSEQ multiplex PCR. The repertoire has around 100,000 clones, 75% to 95% of them found once; the top ten carry 4% to 4.5%. The specimen was peripheral blood. The receptor set was obtained from a man between 18 and 29 years old with acute or convalescent COVID-19.

This chain uses TRBV6-6 with TRBJ1-1; D is unclear. This CDR3 has 13 amino acids. Trimming removed 4 bases at V and 10 bases at J, with 16 bases between. CDR1 MNHNY and CDR2 SVGAGI come from the germline V gene (reference sequence). CDR3 residues: CASSSSGSGRAFF. The CDR3 DNA follows: TGTGCCAGCAGTTCAAGCGGGTCCGGTCGAGCTTTCTTT.

The chain links TRBV5-1 to TRBJ2-2; TRBD1 agrees at 8 bases. After removal of 5 bases from V and 5 bases from J, the junction contained 5 bases not matched to a gene. Germline assignment: CDR1 SGHRS and CDR2 YFSETQ. The CDR3 contains 14 residues. The CDR3 sequence: CASSTTGGTGELFF. CDR3 bases: TGCGCCAGCAGTACTACAGGGGGGACCGGGGAGCTGTTTTTT.

The chain links TRBV6-5 to TRBJ2-7; D not certain. This CDR3 comprises 11 residues. Germline V gives CDR1 MNHEY, CDR2 SVGAGI. Trimming removed 4 bases from V and 4 bases from J, with 5 bases in between. CDR3 protein: CASSSYYEQYF. The CDR3 DNA is TGTGCCAGCAGTTCCTATTACGAGCAGTACTTC.

CDR3 amino acids: CASSFLGQANTEAFF. DNA of the CDR3: TGTGCCAGCAGTTTTCTTGGCCAGGCGAACACTGAAGCTTTCTTT. The J gene is TRBJ1-1, the V gene TRBV27; D ambiguous. Germline V gives CDR1 MNHEY, CDR2 SMNVEV (reference sequence). V was clipped by 3 bases and J by 1 base, with 12 bases between them. This CDR3 spans 15 amino acids.

V is TRBV6-5 and J is TRBJ1-1, with a possible D match to TRBD1 (5 bases). The V end was cut by 6 bases, the J end by 5 bases, with 16 bases between. The CDR3 runs to 14 residues. The germline V gene has CDR1 MNHEY and CDR2 SVGAGI. The CDR3 reads CASSGPGEGTEAFF. The CDR3 nucleotides read TGTGCCAGCAGCGGACCGGGGGAGGGGACTGAAGCTTTCTTT.

The chain combines TRBV24-1 with TRBJ2-1, with D possibly matching TRBD2 (5 bases). Germline CDR1 KGHDR, CDR2 SFDVKD. The length of the CDR3 is 13 residues. V lost 6 bases, J lost 6 bases, and 11 bases lay in between. The CDR3 here is CATSLGGSNEQFF. The CDR3 DNA follows: TGTGCCACCAGTCTGGGCGGGTCCAATGAGCAGTTCTTC.

In its sample, this clone was seen once. The chain couples TRBV24-1 to TRBJ2-2, with unresolved D. The V gene lost 4 bases and the J gene lost 5 bases, with 10 bases spanning the gap. The length of the CDR3 is 14 residues. Germline V gene data show CDR1 as KGHDR and CDR2 as SFDVKD. The CDR3 coding sequence is TGTGCCACCAGTGACCCGGGTAGGACCGGGGAGCTGTTTTTT. Translating it yields CATSDPGRTGELFF.

The V and J genes are TRBV29-1 and TRBJ1-2, with D perhaps TRBD1 (5 bases). Trimming stripped 0 bases from V and 4 bases from J, with 15 bases between. Germline V gene sequence: CDR1 SQVTM, CDR2 ANQGSEA. The CDR3 sequence is 15 residues long. The CDR3 reads CSVEDLRREGYGYTF. Written as DNA, the CDR3 is TGCAGCGTTGAAGATCTTCGCAGGGAAGGCTATGGCTACACCTTC. Full variable domain (outside the CDR3, taken from reference TRBV29-1 and TRBJ1-2): SAVISQKPSRDICQRGTSLTIQCQVDSQVTMMFWYRQQPGQSLTLIATANQGSEATYESGFVIDKFPISRPNLTFSTLTVSNMSPEDSSIYLCSVEDLRREGYGYTFGSGTRLTVV.

V is TRBV6-5 and J is TRBJ1-1; the match to TRBD1 covers 9 bases. V lost 6 bases, J lost 6 bases, and 5 bases stayed unmatched. CDR3 length equals 13 residues. The V gene's germline CDR1 is MNHEY and CDR2 SVGAGI. The CDR3 DNA reads as TGTGCCAGCAGCTCCAGACAGGGGGCTGAAGCTTTCTTT. Translating it yields CASSSRQGAEAFF.

V usage is TRBV29-1 and J usage is TRBJ1-1; TRBD1 might be the D (5 bases). Germline V gene lookup returns CDR1 SQVTM and CDR2 ANQGSEA. This CDR3 contains 12 residues. The CDR3 spells CGSKEGYTEAFF. The CDR3 region has the DNA TGCGGGTCCAAGGAGGGGTACACTGAAGCTTTCTTT.

The chain uses TRBV15 and TRBJ2-5; 12 bases align to TRBD1. Germline V gene data show CDR1 as LNHNV and CDR2 as YYDKDF (reference sequence). The ends lost 0 bases at V and 5 bases at J; junction bases unmatched: 4. The length of the CDR3 is 16 residues. The CDR3 bases are TGTGCCACCAGCAGAGATCGGGACAGGGGGCGGGAGACCCAGTACTTC. It specifies CATSRDRDRGRETQYF.

The chain employs TRBV9 and TRBJ2-1; the D gene is possibly TRBD1 (5 bases). The CDR3 totals 16 residues. Looked up from germline, CDR1 is SGDLS and CDR2 is YYNGEE. Trimming stripped 3 bases from V and 9 bases from J, with 22 bases between. The CDR3 DNA is TGTGCCAGCAGCGCCCGGGTCCAGCGCGGAGACAGTGAGCAGTTCTTC. This gives the protein CASSARVQRGDSEQFF.

The genes are TRBV7-9 and TRBJ1-2; a possible D gene is TRBD1 (6 bases). Germline-derived CDR1 and CDR2 are SEHNR and FQNEAQ (reference sequence). The germline V and J ends were trimmed by 4 bases and 12 bases, with 12 bases remaining between them. The CDR3 contains 11 residues. The CDR3 DNA reads as TGTGCCAGCAGCTCTACAGGGATAGACACCTTC. Amino acids: CASSSTGIDTF.

This rearrangement joins TRBV3-1 (or the pseudogene TRBV3-2) to TRBJ1-2, with 9 bases aligning to TRBD1. Trimming took 5 bases from V and 2 from J; bases not matched to a gene: 0. The CDR3 spans 13 residues. From germline, CDR1 is LGHDT and CDR2 YNNKEL (reference sequence). DNA of the CDR3: TGTGCCAGCAGCGGACAGGGGAACTATGGCTACACCTTC. Translation: CASSGQGNYGYTF.

This chain links TRBV29-1 with TRBJ2-7, with D tentatively TRBD2 (6 bases). This CDR3 is 16 amino acids long. Trimming pared 3 bases from V and 1 base from J, leaving 19 bases between. Germline CDR1 is SQVTM and CDR2 is ANQGSEA. CDR3 residues: CSVDGLVGGGSYEQYF. CDR3 coding DNA: TGCAGCGTTGATGGTTTAGTCGGGGGAGGATCCTACGAGCAGTACTTC.

The genes are TRBV5-6 and TRBJ1-2; 8 nucleotides line up with TRBD1. Germline-derived CDR1 and CDR2 are SGHDT and YYEEEE. The CDR3 loop spans 17 amino acids. Trimming took 1 base from V and 2 from J; bases not matched to a gene: 10. This CDR3 reads CASSLLPKTGANYGYTF. CDR3 sequence (DNA): TGTGCCAGCAGCTTGTTACCTAAGACAGGGGCGAACTATGGCTACACCTTC.

CDR3 sequence (DNA): TGTGCCATCGGACAGGGTGCAACAGATACGCAGTATTTT. This translates into CAIGQGATDTQYF. The rearrangement links TRBV10-3 to TRBJ2-3; 8 bases align to TRBD1. V dropped 8 bases and J dropped 3; count of bases not matched to a gene: 4. Germline V gene sequence: CDR1 ENHRY, CDR2 SYGVKD. This CDR3 contains 13 residues.

The chain recombines TRBV3-1 (or the pseudogene TRBV3-2) with TRBJ1-2; D may be TRBD1 (5 bases). Germline loops: CDR1 LGHDT, CDR2 YNNKEL (reference sequence). Trimming left V 0 bases short and J 10 bases short, with 9 bases between. The CDR3 is 12 amino acids. CDR3 sequence reads: CASSQDRVVYTF. CDR3 sequence (DNA): TGTGCCAGCAGCCAAGACAGGGTGGTCTACACCTTC.

This chain links TRBV29-1 with TRBJ1-1, with TRBD1 matching over 7 bases. The CDR3 is 15 amino acids. After removal of 4 bases from V and 6 bases from J, the junction contained 14 bases not matched to a gene. Germline loops: CDR1 SQVTM, CDR2 ANQGSEA. CDR3 amino acids: CSVVGAGGQFAEAFF. As DNA, the CDR3 is TGCAGCGTTGTGGGGGCAGGGGGTCAGTTTGCTGAAGCTTTCTTT.

CDR3: CASSRSQGALYEQYF. The CDR3 nucleotides read TGCGCCAGCAGCCGAAGTCAGGGGGCTCTGTACGAGCAGTACTTC. The V and J genes are TRBV5-1 and TRBJ2-7; 8 nucleotides align to TRBD1. CDR1 and CDR2 (germline): SGHRS, YFSETQ. Germline trimming cut 4 bases from V and 4 bases from J; bases unmatched to any gene: 10. The CDR3 is made up of 15 amino acids. Full variable domain (outside the CDR3, taken from reference TRBV5-1 and TRBJ2-7): KAGVTQTPRYLIKTRGQQVTLSCSPISGHRSVSWYQQTPGQGLQFLFEYFSETQRNKGNFPGRFSGRQFSNSRSEMNVSTLELGDSALYLCASSRSQGALYEQYFGPGTRLTVT.

The V gene is TRBV19, the J gene TRBJ2-7, with TRBD1 matching over 8 bases. J lost 1 base, V lost 3 bases, and 2 bases had no gene match. The CDR3 totals 14 residues. Per the germline V gene, CDR1 is LNHDA and CDR2 is SQIVND (reference sequence). The CDR3 loop is CASSIGQGSYEQYF. DNA of the CDR3: TGTGCCAGTAGTATCGGACAGGGTTCCTACGAGCAGTACTTC.

This sequence joins TRBV6-5 and TRBJ2-3; D is perhaps TRBD2 (7 bases). The V gene lost 8 bases and the J gene lost 3 bases, with 18 bases spanning the gap. Germline CDR1 and CDR2: MNHEY and SVGAGI. This CDR3 comprises 15 residues. The CDR3 coding sequence is TGTGCCAGCCGACCTTGGGGGGGCAATACAGATACGCAGTATTTT. Translated, it gives CASRPWGGNTDTQYF.

This clone has a handful of counts. The chain is built from TRBV19 and TRBJ1-5, with D possibly being TRBD1 (5 bases). V lost 0 bases and J 7 bases, leaving 13 bases between the germline ends. This CDR3 has 15 amino acids. From germline, CDR1 is LNHDA and CDR2 SQIVND (reference sequence). The CDR3 spells CASSIEAGTGQPQHF. Written as DNA, the CDR3 is TGTGCCAGTAGTATAGAGGCAGGGACTGGACAGCCCCAGCATTTT.

Only a few counts were recorded for this clone. The chain carries TRBV5-1 and TRBJ2-7; TRBD2 aligns across 10 bases. The CDR3 loop spans 14 amino acids. Germline V lookup: CDR1 SGHRS, CDR2 YFSETQ. Germline trimming cut 3 bases from V and 7 bases from J; bases unmatched to any gene: 7. CDR3 sequence reads: CASSSGTSAGEQYF. The DNA of the CDR3 is TGCGCCAGCAGCTCGGGGACTAGCGCTGGGGAGCAGTACTTC.

The chain is built from TRBV5-6 and TRBJ1-1, with a weak D call TRBD1 (6 bases). CDR3 length: 15 residues. CDR1 and CDR2 from the germline V gene are SGHDT and YYEEEE. V lost 3 bases and J lost 5, with 17 bases in between. The CDR3 reads CASSSSRQAWTEAFF. CDR3 sequence (DNA): TGTGCCAGCAGCTCGTCACGACAGGCGTGGACTGAAGCTTTCTTT.

The chain links TRBV5-4 to TRBJ1-2, with 9 nucleotides matching TRBD1. J lost 1 base, V lost 4 bases, and 14 bases had no gene match. From germline, CDR1 is SGHNT and CDR2 YYREEE (reference sequence). The CDR3 runs to 18 residues. The CDR3 loop reads CASSQTGGGREFNYGYTF. CDR3 DNA: TGTGCCAGCAGCCAAACAGGGGGCGGAAGGGAGTTTAACTATGGCTACACCTTC.

The V call is TRBV15, the J call TRBJ2-7; no reliable D call. The ends were cut back, 3 bases at V and 0 bases at J, with 3 bases in the middle. Germline loops: CDR1 LNHNV, CDR2 YYDKDF (reference sequence). This CDR3 has 12 residues. This chain's CDR3 is CATSSYSYEQYF. CDR3 DNA: TGTGCCACCAGCAGTTACTCCTACGAGCAGTACTTC.

The chain has TRBV19 and TRBJ1-4; 8 nucleotides match TRBD1. Germline V gives CDR1 LNHDA, CDR2 SQIVND (reference sequence). Losses at the gene ends were 7 bases for V and 4 bases for J; bases not matched to a gene: 5. The CDR3 length is 14 residues. This chain's CDR3 is CASTMTGVNEKLFF. CDR3 DNA: TGTGCCAGTACCATGACAGGGGTTAATGAAAAACTGTTTTTT.

The chain uses TRBV19 and TRBJ2-3; 7 bases match TRBD1. V was clipped by 8 bases and J by 2 bases; unmatched bases: 4. The germline CDR1 and CDR2 sequences are LNHDA and SQIVND (reference sequence). The CDR3 consists of 13 residues. In DNA, the CDR3 is TGTGCCAGTGGGGACAGATTCACAGATACGCAGTATTTT. Protein sequence: CASGDRFTDTQYF.

The chain joins TRBV5-1 to TRBJ1-5; 10 bases line up with TRBD1. Trimming removed 4 bases from V and 0 bases from J; junction bases left unmatched: 7. The CDR3 sequence is 17 residues long. The germline gives CDR1 SGHRS, CDR2 YFSETQ. CDR3 amino acids: CASSRDRGFYSNQPQHF. For the CDR3, the DNA is TGCGCCAGCAGCCGGGACAGGGGCTTTTATAGCAATCAGCCCCAGCATTTT. The full variable domain, completed using reference TRBV5-1 and TRBJ1-5, is KAGVTQTPRYLIKTRGQQVTLSCSPISGHRSVSWYQQTPGQGLQFLFEYFSETQRNKGNFPGRFSGRQFSNSRSEMNVSTLELGDSALYLCASSRDRGFYSNQPQHFGDGTRLSIL.